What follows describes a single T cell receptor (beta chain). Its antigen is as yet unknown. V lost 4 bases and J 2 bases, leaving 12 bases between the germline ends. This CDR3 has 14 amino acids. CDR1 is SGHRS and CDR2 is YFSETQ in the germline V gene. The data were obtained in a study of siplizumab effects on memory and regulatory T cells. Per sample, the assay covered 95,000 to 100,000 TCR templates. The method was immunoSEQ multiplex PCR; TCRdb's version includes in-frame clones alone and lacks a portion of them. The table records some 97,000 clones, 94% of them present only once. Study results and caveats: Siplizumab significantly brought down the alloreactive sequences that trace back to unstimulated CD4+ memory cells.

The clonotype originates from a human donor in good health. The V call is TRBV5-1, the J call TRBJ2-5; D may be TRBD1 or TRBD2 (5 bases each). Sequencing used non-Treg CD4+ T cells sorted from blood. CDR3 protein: CASSTSGAQETQYF. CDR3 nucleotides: TGCGCCAGCAGCACCTCCGGGGCGCAAGAGACCCAGTACTTC.